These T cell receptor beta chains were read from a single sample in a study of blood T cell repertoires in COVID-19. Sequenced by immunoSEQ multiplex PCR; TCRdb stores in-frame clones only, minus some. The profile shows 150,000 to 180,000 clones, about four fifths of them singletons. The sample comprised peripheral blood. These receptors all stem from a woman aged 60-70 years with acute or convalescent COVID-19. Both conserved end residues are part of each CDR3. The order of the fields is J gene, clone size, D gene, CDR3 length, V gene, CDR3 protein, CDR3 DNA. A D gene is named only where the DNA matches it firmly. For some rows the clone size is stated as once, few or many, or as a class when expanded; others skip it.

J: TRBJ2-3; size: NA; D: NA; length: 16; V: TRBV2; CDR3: CASSGDLGGSTDTQYF; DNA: TGTGCCAGCAGTGGCGACTTGGGGGGAAGCACAGATACGCAGTATTTT
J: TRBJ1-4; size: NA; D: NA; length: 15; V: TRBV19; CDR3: CASSTPGTGTEKLFF; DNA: TGTGCCAGTAGTACCCCCGGCACAGGGACTGAAAAACTGTTTTTT
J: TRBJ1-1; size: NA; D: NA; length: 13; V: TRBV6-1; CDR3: CASSEVTGWSAFF; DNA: TGTGCCAGCAGTGAAGTAACAGGGTGGTCTGCTTTCTTT
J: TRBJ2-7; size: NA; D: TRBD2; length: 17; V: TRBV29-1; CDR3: CSVEVLAGGATTGEQYF; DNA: TGCAGCGTTGAAGTCCTAGCGGGGGGGGCTACTACTGGCGAGCAGTACTTC
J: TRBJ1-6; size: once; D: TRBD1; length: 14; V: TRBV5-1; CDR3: CASGKTGEDSPLHF; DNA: TGCGCCAGCGGGAAGACAGGGGAAGATTCACCCCTCCACTTT
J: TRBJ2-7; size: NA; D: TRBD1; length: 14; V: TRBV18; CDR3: CASSRQGSSYEQYF; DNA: TGTGCCAGCTCGCGACAGGGTAGCTCCTACGAGCAGTACTTC
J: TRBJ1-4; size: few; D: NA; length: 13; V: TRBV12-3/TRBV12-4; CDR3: CASSFATREKLFF; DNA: TGTGCCAGCAGCTTCGCTACTCGAGAAAAACTGTTTTTT
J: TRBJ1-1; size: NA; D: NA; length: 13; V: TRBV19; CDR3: CASSRTANTEAFF; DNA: TGTGCCAGTAGTAGGACAGCGAACACTGAAGCTTTCTTT
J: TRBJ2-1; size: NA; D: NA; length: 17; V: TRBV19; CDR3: CASSMVAGTSSYNEQFF; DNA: TGTGCCAGTAGTATGGTGGCAGGGACAAGCTCCTACAATGAGCAGTTCTTC
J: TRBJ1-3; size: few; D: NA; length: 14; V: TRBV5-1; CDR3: CASSEASSGNTIYF; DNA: TGCGCCAGCAGCGAGGCTAGCTCTGGAAACACCATATATTTT
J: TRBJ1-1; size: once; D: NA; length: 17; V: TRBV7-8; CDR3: CASSTRPGSGGDTEAFF; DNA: TGTGCCAGCAGCACACGACCGGGGTCGGGAGGGGACACTGAAGCTTTCTTT
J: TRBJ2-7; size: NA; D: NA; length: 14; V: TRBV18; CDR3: CASSPPSSTYEQYF; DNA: TGTGCCAGCTCACCACCAAGTAGTACTTACGAGCAGTACTTC
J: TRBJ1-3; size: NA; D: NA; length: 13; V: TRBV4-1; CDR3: CASSQLSGNTIYF; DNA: TGCGCCAGCAGCCAACTGTCTGGAAACACCATATATTTT
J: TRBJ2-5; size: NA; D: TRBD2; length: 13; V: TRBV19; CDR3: CASSTTSLETQYF; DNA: TGTGCCAGTAGCACGACTAGCTTGGAGACCCAGTACTTC
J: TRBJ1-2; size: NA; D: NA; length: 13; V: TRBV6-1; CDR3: CASSEGRAYGYTF; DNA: TGTGCCAGCAGTGAAGGGAGAGCCTATGGCTACACCTTC
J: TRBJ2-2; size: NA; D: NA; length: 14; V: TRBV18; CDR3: CASSDSTVTGELFF; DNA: TGTGCCAGCTCTGACTCGACCGTAACCGGGGAGCTGTTTTTT
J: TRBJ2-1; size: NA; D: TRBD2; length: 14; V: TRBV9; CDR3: CASSVGLAHNEQFF; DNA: TGTGCCAGCAGCGTCGGACTAGCCCACAATGAGCAGTTCTTC
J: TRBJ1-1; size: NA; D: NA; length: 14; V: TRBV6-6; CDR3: CASSLGGLGTRAFF; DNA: TGTGCCAGCAGTTTGGGCGGACTGGGTACGCGGGCTTTCTTT
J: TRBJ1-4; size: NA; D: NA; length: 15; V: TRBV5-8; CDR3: CASSPTGKANEKLFF; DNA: TGTGCCAGCAGCCCGACAGGAAAGGCTAATGAAAAACTGTTTTTT
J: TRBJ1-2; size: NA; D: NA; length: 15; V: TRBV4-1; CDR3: CASSQDQRQLYGYTF; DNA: TGCGCCAGCAGCCAAGACCAGCGGCAGCTCTATGGCTACACCTTC
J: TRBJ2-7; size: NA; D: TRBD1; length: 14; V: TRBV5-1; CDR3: CASSYGQGPYEQYF; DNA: TGCGCCAGCAGCTACGGACAGGGGCCCTACGAGCAGTACTTC
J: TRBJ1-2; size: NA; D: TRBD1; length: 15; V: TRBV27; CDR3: CASRPRTGYNYGYTF; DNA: TGTGCCAGCAGGCCCCGGACAGGTTATAACTATGGCTACACCTTC
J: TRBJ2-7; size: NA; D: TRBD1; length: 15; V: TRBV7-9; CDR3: CASTPRRGQAARGYF; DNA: TGTGCCAGCACCCCTAGACGCGGACAGGCTGCCCGGGGGTACTTC
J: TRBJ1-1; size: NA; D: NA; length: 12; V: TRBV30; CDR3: CAWTRGNTEAFF; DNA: TGTGCCTGGACTAGGGGGAACACTGAAGCTTTCTTT
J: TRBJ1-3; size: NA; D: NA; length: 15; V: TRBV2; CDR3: CASSPIQGAGNTIYF; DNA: TGTGCCAGCAGCCCTATACAGGGAGCAGGAAACACCATATATTTT
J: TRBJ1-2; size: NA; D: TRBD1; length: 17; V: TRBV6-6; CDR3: CASSRDRGRSGNYGYTF; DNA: TGTGCCAGCAGTCGGGACAGGGGGCGCTCAGGGAACTATGGCTACACCTTC
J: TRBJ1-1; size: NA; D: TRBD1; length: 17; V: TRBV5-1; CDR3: CASSNPHSRTGNTEAFF; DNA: TGCGCCAGCAGCAACCCTCACTCCAGGACAGGGAACACTGAAGCTTTCTTT